One sample yielded the 2 T cell receptor beta chains listed below, sequenced in a study of Ad26.COV2.S vaccination and SARS-CoV-2 variants. The treatment denotes: some 20 received Ad26.COV2.S at low or high dose, single or two shots; 5 received placebo; per-sample allocation not given. Collection of samples fell on day 63 after the first vaccine or placebo injection. Measured with immunoSEQ multiplex PCR; TCRdb has only the in-frame clones, and not every one. This sample has about 440,000 clones, with around 85% found just once. The input for sequencing was peripheral blood, taken in a trial of Ad26.COV2.S vaccine versus placebo. Source of these receptors: a person aged 18 to 65 who received the Ad26.COV2.S COVID-19 vaccine or a placebo.

V and J are TRBV5-1 and TRBJ2-7; the D gene is possibly TRBD2 (6 bases). V gave up 0 bases and J gave up 2 bases, with 12 bases separating them. Germline V lookup: CDR1 SGHRS, CDR2 YFSETQ. The CDR3 consists of 15 residues. The DNA for the CDR3 is TGCGCCAGCAGCTTGGACAGCGGGCGTCCCTACGAGCAGTACTTC. Translated: CASSLDSGRPYEQYF. Looking up the rest from reference TRBV5-1 and TRBJ2-7 gives the full variable domain: KAGVTQTPRYLIKTRGQQVTLSCSPISGHRSVSWYQQTPGQGLQFLFEYFSETQRNKGNFPGRFSGRQFSNSRSEMNVSTLELGDSALYLCASSLDSGRPYEQYFGPGTRLTVT.

J is TRBJ2-3 and V is TRBV2; possibly TRBD2 for D (6 bases). The germline V gene encodes CDR1 SNHLY and CDR2 FYNNEI. V was pared by 10 bases and J by 4 bases, with 15 bases between. This CDR3 is 13 amino acids long. CDR3 protein: CATKTSAADTQYF. For the CDR3, the DNA is TGTGCCACTAAGACTAGTGCGGCAGATACGCAGTATTTT.